The next 18 T cell receptor beta chains were all read from a single sample in a study of shared clonotypes between healthy human individuals. Profiling relied on immunoSEQ multiplex PCR, and the TCRdb table lists in-frame clones only, not all of them. Of around 320,000 clones in the sample, 80% to 90% were seen once. Sequencing used memory CD8+ T cells sorted from blood. Indicated subset: CD45RO+ cells pooled with CCR7-negative TemRA cells. The receptor source for this set is a man younger than 35 in good health.

The chain employs TRBV11-2 and TRBJ2-2; D gene unclear. V was cut by 1 base and J by 5 bases, with 11 bases left in between. CDR1 and CDR2 from the germline V gene are SGHAT and FQNNGV. The CDR3 covers 15 residues. CDR3 residues: CASSLVGKATGELFF. The DNA for the CDR3 is TGTGCCAGCAGCTTAGTGGGCAAAGCGACCGGGGAGCTGTTTTTT.

The rearrangement uses TRBV7-8 and TRBJ2-7; D is uncertain. The CDR3 loop spans 15 amino acids. The V gene's germline CDR1 is SGHVS and CDR2 FQNEAQ. V was clipped by 1 base and J by 0 bases, with 10 bases between them. CDR3 DNA sequence: TGTGCCAGCAGCTTAGATAGCAATCCCTCCTACGAGCAGTACTTC. It yields the protein CASSLDSNPSYEQYF. The full variable domain, with the rest looked up from reference TRBV7-8 and TRBJ2-7, is GAGVSQSPRYKVAKRGQDVALRCDPISGHVSLFWYQQALGQGPEFLTYFQNEAQLDKSGLPSDRFFAERPEGSVSTLKIQRTQQEDSAVYLCASSLDSNPSYEQYFGPGTRLTVT.

The J gene is TRBJ1-3, the V gene TRBV27, with D possibly being TRBD1 (5 bases). From germline, CDR1 is MNHEY and CDR2 SMNVEV (reference sequence). The V end was cut by 2 bases, the J end by 4 bases, with 12 bases between. CDR3 length equals 15 residues. This chain's CDR3 is CASSLEGGTGNTIYF. The CDR3 bases are TGTGCCAGCAGTTTAGAAGGAGGGACGGGAAACACCATATATTTT.

J is TRBJ1-3 and V is TRBV30; D not resolved. Germline V lookup: CDR1 GTSNPN, CDR2 SVGIG (reference sequence). The V end lost 5 bases, the J end lost 2 bases, and 4 bases lay between the germline ends. The CDR3 spans 11 residues. The CDR3 coding sequence is TGTGCCTGGGGTGCTGGAAACACCATATATTTT. This codes for CAWGAGNTIYF.

The rearrangement uses TRBV18 and TRBJ2-7; 14 bases align to TRBD2. This CDR3 has 16 amino acids. CDR1 and CDR2 from the germline V gene are KGHSH and LQKENI. J gave up 2 bases and V 6 bases, and 6 bases lay outside the gene matches. CDR3 bases: TGTGCCAGCTCGCCCGGGACTAGCGGGAGCCCCTACGAGCAGTACTTC. Translation gives CASSPGTSGSPYEQYF.

V usage is TRBV5-1 and J usage is TRBJ2-1; the D is unclear. CDR1 and CDR2 (germline): SGHRS, YFSETQ. CDR3 length: 14 amino acids. V was cut by 4 bases and J by 4 bases, with 12 bases left in between. CDR3 DNA: TGCGCCAGCAGCCTTCAGGCCTCGTACAATGAGCAGTTCTTC. Its protein is CASSLQASYNEQFF.

V usage is TRBV5-4 and J usage is TRBJ2-7, with TRBD1 matching 10 bases. Trimming removed 3 bases from V and 0 bases from J; junction bases left unmatched: 15. There are 19 residues in the CDR3. The germline V gene has CDR1 SGHNT and CDR2 YYREEE (reference sequence). This CDR3 is CASSSRGTGDPRSSYEQYF. CDR3 in DNA: TGTGCCAGCAGCTCCCGCGGGACAGGGGATCCAAGGAGCTCCTACGAGCAGTACTTC.

The chain joins TRBV28 to TRBJ2-3; 9 bases are shared with TRBD1. From germline, CDR1 is MDHEN and CDR2 SYDVKM. Trimming removed 8 bases from V and 7 bases from J; junction bases left unmatched: 4. The CDR3 covers 12 residues. This CDR3 is CASGGQGYTQYF. In DNA form, the CDR3 reads TGTGCCAGCGGCGGACAGGGGTATACGCAGTATTTT.

The J gene is TRBJ2-1, the V gene TRBV7-3, with D possibly TRBD1 on 6 matching bases. The CDR3 length is 16 residues. Trimming removed 0 bases from V and 8 bases from J, with 17 bases in between. Germline-derived CDR1 and CDR2 are SGHTA and FQGTGA. For the CDR3, the DNA is TGTGCCAGCAGCTTAACCACAGGGACCCGTGCGGATGAGCAGTTCTTC. As protein: CASSLTTGTRADEQFF.

The J gene is TRBJ2-1, the V gene TRBV5-4; D is unclear. CDR3 length equals 14 residues. From germline, CDR1 is SGHNT and CDR2 YYREEE (reference sequence). Between the trimmed V and J ends, which lost 1 base and 6 bases, there was a span of 11 bases. The CDR3 loop reads CASSLMQAPNEQFF. CDR3 in DNA: TGTGCCAGCAGCTTGATGCAGGCTCCCAATGAGCAGTTCTTC.

The V gene is TRBV7-9, the J gene TRBJ2-1, with 8 bases aligning to TRBD2. Looked up from germline, CDR1 is SEHNR and CDR2 is FQNEAQ (reference sequence). CDR3 size: 17 residues. J was trimmed by 4 bases and V by 6 bases; bases with no gene match: 14. In DNA form, the CDR3 reads TGTGCCAGCAGACAAGAGCTAGCGGGCGGAGGGTACAATGAGCAGTTCTTC. It specifies CASRQELAGGGYNEQFF.

This rearrangement joins TRBV9 to TRBJ1-2, with TRBD1 matching over 7 bases. The CDR3 is made up of 16 amino acids. With V trimmed by 1 base and J by 0 bases, 6 bases remained unmatched. Looked up from germline, CDR1 is SGDLS and CDR2 is YYNGEE. The CDR3 region is CASSVTGDPSNYGYTF. DNA of the CDR3: TGTGCCAGCAGCGTAACAGGGGACCCCTCTAACTATGGCTACACCTTC.

The chain carries TRBV10-1 and TRBJ2-1; D might be TRBD2 (6 bases). CDR3 length equals 14 residues. V was trimmed by 3 bases and J by 10 bases, leaving 16 bases between them. Germline assignment: CDR1 WNHNN and CDR2 SYGVQD (reference sequence). CDR3 DNA sequence: TGCGCCAGCAGTGATTTTAGCGTGGAGGGGGAGCAGTTCTTC. This codes for CASSDFSVEGEQFF.

The chain combines TRBV7-9 with TRBJ2-1; TRBD2 matches at 9 bases. With V trimmed by 4 bases and J by 12 bases, 16 bases remained unmatched. The length of the CDR3 is 16 residues. The germline V gene encodes CDR1 SEHNR and CDR2 FQNEAQ (reference sequence). DNA for the CDR3: TGTGCCAGCAGCTCGACTAGCGGCTTAACCTCTGAGGGGCAGTTCTTC. This codes for CASSSTSGLTSEGQFF.

Comment on this clone: A much larger clone lies one base from this, so it may be a read error. Other DNA sequences in the sample encode the same CDR3. The genes are TRBV5-6 and TRBJ2-3; D not resolved. V was trimmed by 4 bases and J by 4 bases, leaving 7 bases between them. Germline CDR1 is SGHDT and CDR2 is YYEEEE. CDR3 length equals 12 residues. The DNA for the CDR3 is TGTGCCAGCAGCCCCCTCTCAGATACGCAGTATTTT. It translates to CASSPLSDTQYF.

The chain carries TRBV30 and TRBJ2-7; 10 bases are shared with TRBD1. There are 13 residues in the CDR3. In germline, CDR1 is GTSNPN, CDR2 SVGIG (reference sequence). V lost 6 bases, J lost 4 bases, and 6 bases stayed unmatched. The CDR3 DNA is TGTGCCTGTCCGGGACAGGGGTCATACGAGCAGTACTTC. Encoded protein: CACPGQGSYEQYF.

The gene calls are TRBV5-8 and TRBJ2-1, with D uncertain. Germline lookup yields CDR1 SGHTS and CDR2 YDEGEE. V gave up 4 bases and J gave up 0 bases, with 11 bases separating them. This CDR3 contains 15 residues. CDR3 nucleotide sequence: TGTGCCAGCAGCCTGGGGATCCTCTCCTACAATGAGCAGTTCTTC. The encoded protein is CASSLGILSYNEQFF. Complete variable domain (other parts from reference TRBV5-8 and TRBJ2-1): EAGVTQSPTHLIKTRGQQATLRCSPISGHTSVYWYQQALGLGLQFLLWYDEGEERNRGNFPPRFSGRQFPNYSSELNVNALELEDSALYLCASSLGILSYNEQFFGPGTRLTVL.

The CDR3 protein is CASSQDQQGMNTEAFF. The CDR3 DNA reads TGCGCCAGCAGCCAGGACCAACAGGGGATGAACACTGAAGCTTTCTTT. V is TRBV4-3 and J is TRBJ1-1; TRBD1 matches at 7 bases. CDR3 length: 16 residues. Germline lookup yields CDR1 LGHNA and CDR2 YSLEER. The junction had 7 bases not matched to a gene; V was cut back by 3 bases and J by 0 bases.